The sequence of this TCR beta chain was determined in a study of neurological immune-mediated disorders. Overall study results and limits: The highest TCR clonal expansion occurred in HTLV-1-associated myelopathy; multiple sclerosis fell below healthy controls. Among 34 multiple sclerosis patients, 18 had repertoires that phylogenetic grouping placed in one related-CDR3 cluster, a possible signature.

Synthesis of cDNA was accomplished via 5'RACE employing 10-nucleotide random UMIs. Each CDR3 protein is one row after TCRdb ran MiXCR on the 5' RACE reads. There are 81,000 or so distinct CDR3 sequences in the sample; around 4.6% occur only once, and less than 2.5% lies in the top ten. This clonotype was detected ten times or more. Antigen specificity is unknown. The germline CDR1 and CDR2 sequences are KGHSH and LQKENI. The CDR3 consists of 13 residues. With 6 bases removed from V and 5 bases from J, the gap between germline ends came to 14 bases. This receptor was taken from a woman aged 25 to 39 with multiple sclerosis. Sequenced sample: PBMCs. The V gene is TRBV18, the J gene TRBJ2-7, with D perhaps assigned TRBD1 or TRBD2 (5 bases each). The CDR3: CASSGPARDEQYF. CDR3 nucleotide sequence: TGTGCCAGCTCGGGACCGGCTCGGGACGAGCAGTACTTC.